The 21 T cell receptor beta chains below come from one sample, sequenced in a study of blood T cells in healthy people across ages. Primers used in a second PCR of about 6 to 11 cycles were a sample-barcoded 5' primer and a J-beta primer mix. TCRdb reanalysed the 5' RACE reads using MiXCR and keeps one entry per CDR3 protein. Of over 1,500,000 distinct CDR3 sequences listed, more than 35% were seen once; the top ten hold roughly 23%. Source material: blood. Receptors originate from a human donor in good health.

For this clonotype: An end of the junction does not agree with germline; a read error may underlie this. The V gene is TRBV7-9, the J gene TRBJ1-2; weak D call: TRBD1 (5 bases). Germline V gene sequence: CDR1 SEHNR, CDR2 FQNEAQ (reference sequence). This CDR3 comprises 14 residues. The CDR3 region is CASSLEIGVYGHTF. The CDR3 bases are TGTGCCAGCAGCTTAGAGATAGGGGTTTATGGCCACACCTTC.

J is TRBJ2-5 and V is TRBV7-8; possibly TRBD1 for D (5 bases). Looked up from germline, CDR1 is SGHVS and CDR2 is FQNEAQ. V was cut by 5 bases and J by 4 bases, with 14 bases left in between. The CDR3 spans 14 residues. CDR3 amino acids: CASSRQEGVETQYF. The CDR3 DNA is TGTGCCAGCAGCCGACAAGAAGGGGTAGAGACCCAGTACTTC.

This clonotype came up a few times. V usage is TRBV25-1 and J usage is TRBJ2-6, with D possibly being TRBD2 (6 bases). Germline V gives CDR1 MGHDK, CDR2 SYGVNS. V was pared by 1 base and J by 3 bases, with 7 bases between. This CDR3 is built from 15 residues. The CDR3 loop reads CASSEWGDGANVLTF. DNA of the CDR3: TGTGCCAGCAGTGAATGGGGGGATGGGGCCAACGTCCTGACTTTC.

The chain has TRBV6-6 and TRBJ1-5; D is unresolved. This CDR3 has 16 residues. Germline assignment: CDR1 MNHNY and CDR2 SVGAGI (reference sequence). V was clipped by 1 base and J by 0 bases, with 10 bases between them. The CDR3 DNA sequence: TGTGCCAGCAGTTACTTCGATCGAGATAGCAATCAGCCCCAGCATTTT. Amino acid sequence: CASSYFDRDSNQPQHF.

This clonotype turned up a few times. This chain connects TRBV7-2 to TRBJ1-5, with TRBD1 as a possible D gene (5 bases). The V end was cut by 8 bases, the J end by 3 bases, with 17 bases between. The CDR3 totals 15 residues. Looked up from germline, CDR1 is SGHTA and CDR2 is FQGNSA. The CDR3 region has the DNA TGTGCCAGCGAGACTTTGACAGACTACAATCAGCCCCAGCATTTT. Protein: CASETLTDYNQPQHF.

This clonotype showed up just once. Compared with germline, one end of the junction differs, possibly owing to a read error. The rearrangement joins TRBV6-2 or TRBV6-3 to TRBJ1-5; D gene ambiguous. Germline CDR1 is MNHEY and CDR2 is SVGEGT. The CDR3 is 8 residues long. The CDR3 coding sequence is TGTGCCAGCAGTTTTGCCGCATTT. Translated, it gives CASSFAAF.

The V and J genes are TRBV30 and TRBJ1-6; D is uncertain. There are 14 residues in the CDR3. V shed 3 bases and J shed 8 bases, with 14 bases lying between them. Germline V gene sequence: CDR1 GTSNPN, CDR2 SVGIG (reference sequence). The CDR3, as DNA: TGTGCCTGGAGCCTAGGCCCCGGGTATTCACCCCTCCACTTT. Its translation: CAWSLGPGYSPLHF.

The rearrangement joins TRBV7-3 to TRBJ2-5; TRBD2 might be the D (6 bases). V lost 4 bases and J lost 4, with 16 bases in between. This CDR3 is built from 15 residues. Germline V gene lookup returns CDR1 SGHTA and CDR2 FQGTGA. The CDR3 nucleotides read TGTGCCAGCAGCTCCCCTTCGGAAGCGGGAGAGACCCAGTACTTC. Translating gives CASSSPSEAGETQYF.

The rearrangement uses TRBV7-6 and TRBJ2-1; TRBD2 matches 12 bases. The tail of the sequence fits TRBJ2-7 better, so the J call may be wrong. There are 17 residues in the CDR3. Germline loops: CDR1 SGHVS, CDR2 FNYEAQ. As DNA, the CDR3 is TGTGCCAGCAGCTCCGGACTAGCGGGGAGCTCCTACAATGAGCAGTACTTC. Translated: CASSSGLAGSSYNEQYF.

The chain carries TRBV3-1 and TRBJ1-4; D uncertain. This CDR3 region has 15 residues. V lost 1 base and J 10 bases, leaving 16 bases between the germline ends. Germline assignment: CDR1 LGHDT and CDR2 YNNKEL (reference sequence). Here the CDR3 reads CASSQGSGPGRKLFF. The CDR3 DNA sequence: TGTGCCAGCAGCCAAGGGAGCGGACCCGGCAGAAAACTGTTTTTT.

The rearrangement links TRBV20-1 to TRBJ1-3, with D uncertain. The V end was cut by 7 bases, the J end by 4 bases, with 5 bases between. The CDR3 loop spans 10 amino acids. Germline V gene lookup returns CDR1 DFQATT and CDR2 SNEGSKA (reference sequence). CDR3 in amino acids: CSVQGNTIYF. As DNA, the CDR3 is TGCAGTGTGCAGGGAAACACCATATATTTT.

This rearrangement joins TRBV6-2 or TRBV6-3 to TRBJ1-2; D ambiguous. Germline CDR1 and CDR2: MNHEY and SVGEGT. This CDR3 comprises 13 residues. V was shortened by 8 bases and J by 4 bases, with 14 bases between the two germline ends. In DNA, the CDR3 is TGTGCCAGCTCACCCGCAGGCCTCTATGGCTACACCTTC. It is translated as CASSPAGLYGYTF.

This clonotype was detected only once. V is TRBV12-3 or TRBV12-4 and J is TRBJ2-3, with D perhaps being TRBD1 or TRBD2 (5 bases each). Trimming removed 3 bases at V and 3 bases at J, with 16 bases between. The CDR3 has 16 amino acids. CDR3 sequence: CASSFSGLRRTDTQYF. In DNA, the CDR3 is TGTGCCAGCAGTTTCTCGGGGCTGAGAAGAACAGATACGCAGTATTTT.

This clonotype was seen only a few times. The chain uses TRBV24-1 and TRBJ2-3, with TRBD2 matching 9 bases. V lost 4 bases to trimming and J lost 4 bases; unmatched junction nucleotides: 17. The CDR3 covers 19 residues. CDR1 and CDR2 from the germline V gene are KGHDR and SFDVKD. CDR3 sequence: CATSDPGRALAGIPDTQYF. The DNA of the CDR3 is TGTGCCACCAGTGACCCTGGGAGGGCGCTAGCGGGGATCCCAGATACGCAGTATTTT.

The V and J genes are TRBV20-1 and TRBJ2-7; D possibly matches TRBD1 or TRBD2 (5 bases each). Trimming cost V 3 bases and J 2 bases, with 14 bases left between them. The CDR3 consists of 14 residues. CDR1 is DFQATT, CDR2 SNEGSKA, per germline (reference sequence). The CDR3 nucleotides read TGCAGTGCTAGGAGGAGTGGGGGAGCCTACGAGCAGTACTTC. The encoded protein is CSARRSGGAYEQYF.

V is TRBV9 and J is TRBJ2-3; 13 nucleotides align to TRBD2. Germline V gene data show CDR1 as SGDLS and CDR2 as YYNGEE. The CDR3 loop spans 17 amino acids. V was clipped by 3 bases and J by 6 bases; unmatched bases: 10. The CDR3, as DNA: TGTGCCAGCAGCGGACTAGCGGGGGGTTTCATTGGGGATACGCAGTATTTT. Protein product: CASSGLAGGFIGDTQYF.

This clonotype was counted a few times. The rearrangement uses TRBV20-1 and TRBJ1-6; D may be TRBD1 (5 bases). Trimming cost V 0 bases and J 7 bases, with 10 bases left between them. The CDR3 is 14 amino acids. Looked up from germline, CDR1 is DFQATT and CDR2 is SNEGSKA (reference sequence). CDR3 sequence (DNA): TGCAGTGCTAGAGATTTCGGGGCCAATTCACCCCTCCACTTT. Encoded protein: CSARDFGANSPLHF.

As to this clonotype: Compared with germline, one end of the junction differs, possibly owing to a read error. The V call is TRBV12-3 or TRBV12-4, the J call TRBJ2-1, with 10 bases that match TRBD2. The DNA end is more similar to TRBJ2-7, so the J call may be wrong. The CDR3 covers 14 residues. Here the CDR3 DNA reads TGTGCCTGCAGAGCAGGGACTAGCGTATTCGAGCAGTACTTC. Its protein is CACRAGTSVFEQYF.

This sequence joins TRBV12-3 or TRBV12-4 and TRBJ1-2; perhaps TRBD1 as D (6 bases). The germline V and J ends were trimmed by 8 bases and 5 bases, with 9 bases remaining between them. The CDR3 has 11 amino acids. The DNA for the CDR3 is TGTGCCAGCGGACAGCATTATGGCTACACCTTC. Translated, it gives CASGQHYGYTF.

Note on this clonotype: A read error may be the cause here, since a much bigger clone is one base away. This chain uses TRBV29-1 with TRBJ2-6; D remains unclear. CDR1 SQVTM and CDR2 ANQGSEA come from the germline V gene. The CDR3 covers 13 residues. CDR3 sequence (DNA): TGCAGCGTCCGACATTCATCGGCCAACGTCCGGACTTTC. It translates to CSVRHSSANVRTF.

This clonotype showed up just a few times. The rearrangement links TRBV12-3 or TRBV12-4 to TRBJ2-7; 7 bases are a match to TRBD2. TRBJ2-5 matches the DNA end more closely, so the J call is doubtful. The length of the CDR3 is 12 residues. The CDR3 region has the DNA TGTGCCAGCACCTGGGAGGGGGAGACCCAGTACTTC. This codes for CASTWEGETQYF.